These T cell receptor beta chains were read from a single sample in a study of Tregs in tolerant kidney transplant recipients. Assay used: immunoSEQ multiplex PCR; TCRdb lists only in-frame clones, some missing. Of 110,000 or so clones in the sample, almost 90% are singletons; the top ten hold approximately 0.34%. Sequences were derived from CD4+ T cells from blood, sampled before the transplant. Every receptor here comes from a human donor who received a combined kidney and bone marrow transplant. Each CDR3 is given with its conserved first and last residue. Fields, in order: clone size, D gene, V gene, J gene, CDR3 DNA, CDR3 protein. The D gene is left open where the match is weak. Some rows mark clone size as missing; the rest say once, few, many or name a class of expanded clone.

once	.	TRBV11-2	TRBJ2-1	TGTGCCAGCAGCCTGGGCGTCCTCGCTAACAATGAGCAGTTCTTC	CASSLGVLANNEQFF
.	.	TRBV11-2	TRBJ1-2	TGTGCCAGCAGCTTAGACAGTTTCTCCGGCTACACCTTC	CASSLDSFSGYTF
.	TRBD1	TRBV25-1	TRBJ1-1	TGTGCCAGCACAGGGGGTATAGGGACTGAAGCTTTCTTT	CASTGGIGTEAFF
.	.	TRBV19	TRBJ1-2	TGTGCCAGTAGTATCGACTGGATGGACTACACCTTC	CASSIDWMDYTF
.	.	TRBV10-3	TRBJ2-7	TGTGCCATCAGTGGAGCCCCCCAGGGGGGATCCTACGAGCAGTACTTC	CAISGAPQGGSYEQYF
.	TRBD1	TRBV5-1	TRBJ1-1	TGCGCCAGCAGCCCCGGGACAGGGGGGCTCTACACTGAAGCTTTCTTT	CASSPGTGGLYTEAFF
.	TRBD1	TRBV27	TRBJ1-2	TGTGCCAGCAGAGCAGGGGGCTCAGGCTATGGCTACACCTTC	CASRAGGSGYGYTF
.	.	TRBV7-9	TRBJ1-2	TGTGCCAGCAGCTCCAATCCCAGGGGAGCTAACTATGGCTACACCTTC	CASSSNPRGANYGYTF
.	.	TRBV5-1	TRBJ2-7	TGCGCCAGCAGCTTGGCTCCAGGGTCCGCCTACGAGCAGTACTTC	CASSLAPGSAYEQYF
.	TRBD1	TRBV29-1	TRBJ1-2	TGCAGCGTGGTACCGGACAGGGACCTGATCCGAAGCTATGGCTACACCTTC	CSVVPDRDLIRSYGYTF
few	.	TRBV25-1	TRBJ1-3	TGTGCCAGCAGCCTGGGGGCACTTGGAAACACCATATATTTT	CASSLGALGNTIYF
.	TRBD2	TRBV10-3	TRBJ2-7	TGTGCCACCCAGGAGACTAGCGGGAGGTACGAGCAGTACTTC	CATQETSGRYEQYF
once	.	TRBV6-5	TRBJ1-3	TGTGCCAGCCGATCCGACGGGACTCCTGGAAACACCATATATTTT	CASRSDGTPGNTIYF
.	TRBD1	TRBV5-1	TRBJ1-3	TGCGCCAGTAGCCCGCAAGGGACAGCTGGAAACACCATATATTTT	CASSPQGTAGNTIYF
.	TRBD2	TRBV2	TRBJ2-1	TGTGCCAGCAGTGAACTAACTAGCGGGAAATCAGGTTGGGGTGAGCAGTTCTTC	CASSELTSGKSGWGEQFF
.	TRBD1	TRBV11-2	TRBJ1-4	TGTGCCAGCAGCGCACAGGGGGCGAGGGAAAAACTGTTTTTT	CASSAQGAREKLFF
.	TRBD2	TRBV18	TRBJ2-3	TGTGCCAGCTCACCACTCCTAGCGGGAGCGGGGGATACGCAGTATTTT	CASSPLLAGAGDTQYF
.	.	TRBV7-2	TRBJ2-5	TGTGCCAGCAGCCGGGGGGCCATAGAGACCCAGTACTTC	CASSRGAIETQYF
.	TRBD2	TRBV10-3	TRBJ2-7	TGTGCCGCGAGCCCGGGGCTAGCGGGGGGAGGATACGAGCAGTACTTC	CAASPGLAGGGYEQYF
.	.	TRBV9	TRBJ2-1	TGTGCCAGCAGCGTTAGCACCAGATCCTACAATGAGCAGTTCTTC	CASSVSTRSYNEQFF
.	.	TRBV6-6	TRBJ2-7	TGTGCCAGCAGTGCTCCGGGTCCCTCCTACGAGCAGTACTTC	CASSAPGPSYEQYF
once	TRBD1	TRBV27	TRBJ2-1	TGTGCCAGCAGTTTCGAGGGACAGGGGCTCGTAACCTACAATGAGCAGTTCTTC	CASSFEGQGLVTYNEQFF
.	TRBD1	TRBV6-5	TRBJ1-1	TGTGCCAGCAGTCGCACAGGGGTTGAAGCTTTCTTT	CASSRTGVEAFF
.	TRBD1	TRBV5-1	TRBJ2-7	TGCGCCAGCAGCTTGGGAGGACAGGGCCACGAGCAGTACTTC	CASSLGGQGHEQYF
.	.	TRBV15	TRBJ1-4	TGTGCCACCAGCAGAGAAGCCAGTCAGGGGAATGAAAAACTGTTTTTT	CATSREASQGNEKLFF
.	.	TRBV2	TRBJ1-2	TGTGCCAGCATAGAAGGGGCCGAAACCTTCTATGGCTACACCTTC	CASIEGAETFYGYTF
once	TRBD1	TRBV7-6	TRBJ2-5	TGTGCCAGCAGCCTAAGACGGGACAGGGACCAAGAGACCCAGTACTTC	CASSLRRDRDQETQYF
.	TRBD1	TRBV28	TRBJ1-2	TGTGCCAGCAACCAACTGGACAGGGTTGGCTACACCTTC	CASNQLDRVGYTF